The present T cell receptor (beta chain) was sequenced within a study of technical replicates of blood from a handful of donors. Produced via immunoSEQ multiplex PCR; TCRdb's table is partial and in-frame only. The data show about 56,000 clones, over 90% seen once. The CDR3 is made up of 15 amino acids. The germline gives CDR1 SGHAT, CDR2 FQNNGV. The ends were cut back, 1 base at V and 3 bases at J, with 13 bases in the middle. The sequence derives from a human donor in good health. Some clones in this sample may be carry-over from other donors' samples. The chain has TRBV11-2 and TRBJ2-7, with a weak D call TRBD1 (5 bases). The source material was PBMCs. Written as DNA, the CDR3 is TGTGCCAGCAGCTTAGGTTGGTGGGGCGGCTACGAGCAGTACTTC. It specifies CASSLGWWGGYEQYF.